In its sample, the clone carrying this TCR beta chain was seen once. Its antigen is unknown. This entry is derived from a study of Tregs in tolerant kidney transplant recipients. Generated by immunoSEQ multiplex PCR, the TCRdb table keeps only in-frame clones and is missing some. The sample includes tens of thousands of clones, approximately 93% of them seen just once. Recipients received nonmyeloablative bone marrow transplants from related graft donors, with transient mixed chimerism. Broader study findings: Antigen-driven expansion was suggested because donor-specific Tregs expanded more than all Tregs in tolerant patients. The most relevant donor-specific Treg TCRbeta repertoire apparently came from expansion with activated donor B cells.

The sequenced sample was CD4+ T cells from blood (PBMCs), obtained 12 months after the transplant. The receptor was derived from a human patient who received a combined kidney and bone marrow transplant. Certain T cells may be donor cells from the graft.

The CDR3 region is CASSRGGKGLAGGTDTQYF. The CDR3 DNA sequence: TGTGCCAGCAGCCGAGGCGGCAAGGGACTAGCGGGGGGCACAGATACGCAGTATTTT. The rearrangement uses TRBV7-3 and TRBJ2-3, with 14 nucleotides matching TRBD2. Looked up from germline, CDR1 is SGHTA and CDR2 is FQGTGA. The V and J ends lost 5 bases and 1 base, in that order; junction bases with no gene match: 11. This CDR3 region has 19 residues.